This T cell receptor beta chain comes out of a study of metastatic and nonmetastatic thyroid tumors (dated by TCRdb to about 2020). Notes on the research overall: The researchers compared repertoires between peripheral blood samples and tumor or nodule tissue samples from patients with malignant or benign thyroid disease. On the study overall, not on this receptor specifically: TCR beta diversity was reported as significantly higher in malignant tumors than in benign nodules, in both blood and tumor samples.

There are a few counts of this clone. It has no known antigen specificity. No clone much larger than this one lies a single base away; base qualities are absent. Library preparation employed PCR. The reads were generated on an Illumina HiSeq 4000. High-throughput sequencing was used to profile the TCR beta-chain CDR3 region of every patient. In the source study's methods: A classifier to discriminate distant-metastatic papillary thyroid cancer patients was built from CDR3 differences across clinicopathological groups. The Shannon index was used to measure repertoire diversity, and the Morisita-Horn index was used to measure how similar tumor and blood repertoires were. TCRdb ran its own pipeline on the public reads, namely fastp trimming at Q25 and MiXCR clone calling, and kept in-frame beta chains. These V and J calls rely on TCRdb rather than the paper's analysis. Present in this sample are about 41,000 clones, roughly 24% of which were seen just once. The top ten clonotypes cover roughly 15% of the sample.

No patient had received any treatment before thyroid surgery. The study retrospectively analysed patient clinical samples collected from about 2011 to 2018 using T-cell receptor beta sequencing. V trim: 5 bases; J trim: 2 bases; unmatched bases: 2. Inclusive of the bounding cysteine and phenylalanine, the CDR3 is 13 residues long. Kept here is only the CDR3 DNA, which spans 39 bases and is read in frame from base 1. CDR1 and CDR2 were assigned from the germline V gene as ENHRY and SYGVKD. The rearrangement joined TRBV10-3 to TRBJ2-7; 8 middle bases align to TRBD1. Sequencing was performed on tumor tissue. This clonotype originated in a female donor with papillary thyroid cancer or a benign thyroid nodule (not recorded which). Some clones in this sample may be carry-over from other donors' samples. The CDR3 region reads CAISTQGAYEQYF. The sequence in DNA is TGTGCCATCAGTACACAGGGGGCCTACGAGCAGTACTTC.